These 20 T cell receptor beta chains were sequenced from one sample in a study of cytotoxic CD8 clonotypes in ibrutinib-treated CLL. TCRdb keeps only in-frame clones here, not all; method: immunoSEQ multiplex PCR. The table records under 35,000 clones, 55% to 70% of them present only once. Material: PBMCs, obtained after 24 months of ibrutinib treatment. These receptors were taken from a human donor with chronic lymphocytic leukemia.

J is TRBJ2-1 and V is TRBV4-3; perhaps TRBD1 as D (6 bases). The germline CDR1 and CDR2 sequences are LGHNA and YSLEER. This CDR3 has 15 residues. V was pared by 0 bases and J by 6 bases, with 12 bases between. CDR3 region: CASSQDLRRGNEQFF. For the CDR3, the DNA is TGCGCCAGCAGCCAAGATCTTCGCAGGGGCAATGAGCAGTTCTTC.

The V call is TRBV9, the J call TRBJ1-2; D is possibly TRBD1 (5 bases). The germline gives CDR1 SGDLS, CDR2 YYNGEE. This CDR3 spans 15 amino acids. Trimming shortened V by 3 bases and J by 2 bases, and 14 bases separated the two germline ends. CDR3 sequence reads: CASSGGIWGNYGYTF. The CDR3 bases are TGTGCCAGCAGCGGTGGGATCTGGGGGAACTATGGCTACACCTTC.

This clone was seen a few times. This CDR3 is CASSTLGTGETGELFF. The CDR3, as DNA: TGTGCCAGCAGCACCCTCGGGACAGGGGAAACCGGGGAGCTGTTTTTT. This chain links TRBV9 with TRBJ2-2; the match to TRBD1 covers 10 bases. The CDR3 spans 16 residues. V gave up 4 bases and J gave up 5 bases; unmatched junction bases: 8. Germline V lookup: CDR1 SGDLS, CDR2 YYNGEE. The whole variable domain, filled in from reference TRBV9 and TRBJ2-2, reads DSGVTQTPKHLITATGQRVTLRCSPRSGDLSVYWYQQSLDQGLQFLIQYYNGEERAKGNILERFSAQQFPDLHSELNLSSLELGDSALYFCASSTLGTGETGELFFGEGSRLTVL.

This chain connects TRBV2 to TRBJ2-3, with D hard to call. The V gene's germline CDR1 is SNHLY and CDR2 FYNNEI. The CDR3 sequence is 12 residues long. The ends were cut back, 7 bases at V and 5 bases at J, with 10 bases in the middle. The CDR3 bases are TGTGCCAGCAATCTTTTTGAAGATACGCAGTATTTT. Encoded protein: CASNLFEDTQYF.

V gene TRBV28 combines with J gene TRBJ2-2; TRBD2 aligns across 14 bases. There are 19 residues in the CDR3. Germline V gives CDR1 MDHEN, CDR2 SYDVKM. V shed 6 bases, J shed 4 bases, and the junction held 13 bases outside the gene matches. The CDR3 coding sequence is TGTGCCAGCAGCTTCCGGACTAGCGGGGGGTTTTCGACCACCGGGGAGCTGTTTTTT. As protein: CASSFRTSGGFSTTGELFF.

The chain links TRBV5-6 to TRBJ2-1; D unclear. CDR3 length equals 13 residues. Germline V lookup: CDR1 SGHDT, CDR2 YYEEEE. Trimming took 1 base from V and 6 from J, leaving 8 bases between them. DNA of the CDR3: TGTGCCAGCAGCTTGTTACTACTCAATGAGCAGTTCTTC. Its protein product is CASSLLLLNEQFF. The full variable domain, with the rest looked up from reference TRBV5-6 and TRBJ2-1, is DAGVTQSPTHLIKTRGQQVTLRCSPKSGHDTVSWYQQALGQGPQFIFQYYEEEERQRGNFPDRFSGHQFPNYSSELNVNALLLGDSALYLCASSLLLLNEQFFGPGTRLTVL.

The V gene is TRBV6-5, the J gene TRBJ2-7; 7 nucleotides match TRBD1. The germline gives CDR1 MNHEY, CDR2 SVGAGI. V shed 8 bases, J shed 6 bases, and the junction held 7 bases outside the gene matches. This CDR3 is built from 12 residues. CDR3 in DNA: TGTGCCAGCGGGGACAGAATCTTCGAGCAGTACTTC. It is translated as CASGDRIFEQYF.

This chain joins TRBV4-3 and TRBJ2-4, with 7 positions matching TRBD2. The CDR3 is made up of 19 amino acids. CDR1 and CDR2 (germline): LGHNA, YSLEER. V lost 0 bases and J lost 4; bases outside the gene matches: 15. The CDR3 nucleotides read TGCGCCAGCAGCCAAGATACGGTTCGGGGAGGGACTCCGAAAAACATTCAGTACTTC. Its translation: CASSQDTVRGGTPKNIQYF.

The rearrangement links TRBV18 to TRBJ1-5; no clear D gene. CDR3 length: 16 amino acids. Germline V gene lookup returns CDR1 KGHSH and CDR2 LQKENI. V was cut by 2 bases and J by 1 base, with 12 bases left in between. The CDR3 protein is CASSPTEGRSNQPQHF. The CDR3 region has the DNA TGTGCCAGCTCACCAACGGAGGGCCGGAGCAATCAGCCCCAGCATTTT.

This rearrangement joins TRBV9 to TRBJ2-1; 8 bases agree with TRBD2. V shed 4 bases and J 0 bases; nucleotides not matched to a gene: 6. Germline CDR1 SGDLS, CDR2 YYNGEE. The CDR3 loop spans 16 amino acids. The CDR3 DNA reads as TGTGCCAGCAGCACCACGGGGGGGACCTCCTACAATGAGCAGTTCTTC. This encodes CASSTTGGTSYNEQFF.

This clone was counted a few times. Here the CDR3 DNA reads TGTGCCAGCAGCTTCTCCGCAGGAGGGGAGCACGAGCAGTACTTC. It encodes CASSFSAGGEHEQYF. The V call is TRBV7-2, the J call TRBJ2-7, with D possibly TRBD2 on 6 matching bases. Trimming stripped 3 bases from V and 5 bases from J, with 17 bases between. The germline V gene encodes CDR1 SGHTA and CDR2 FQGNSA. This CDR3 comprises 15 residues.

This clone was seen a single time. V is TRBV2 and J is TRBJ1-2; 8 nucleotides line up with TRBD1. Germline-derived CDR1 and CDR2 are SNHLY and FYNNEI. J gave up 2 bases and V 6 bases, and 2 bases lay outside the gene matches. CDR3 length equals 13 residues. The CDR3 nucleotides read TGTGCCAGCAGCCCAGGGGGCAACTATGGCTACACCTTC. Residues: CASSPGGNYGYTF.

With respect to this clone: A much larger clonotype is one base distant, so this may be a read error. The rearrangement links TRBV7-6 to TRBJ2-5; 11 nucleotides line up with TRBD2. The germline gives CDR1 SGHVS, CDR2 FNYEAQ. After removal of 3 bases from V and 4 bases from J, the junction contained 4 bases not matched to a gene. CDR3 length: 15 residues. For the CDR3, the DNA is TGTGCCAGCAGCTTGGTAGCGGGGGGGGGAGAGACCCAGTACTTC. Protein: CASSLVAGGGETQYF.

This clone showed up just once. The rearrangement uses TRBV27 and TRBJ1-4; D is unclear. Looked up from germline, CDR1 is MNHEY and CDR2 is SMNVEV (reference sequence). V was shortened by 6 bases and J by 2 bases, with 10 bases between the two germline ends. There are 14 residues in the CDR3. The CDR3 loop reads CASRSPITNEKLFF. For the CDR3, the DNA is TGTGCCAGCAGGAGCCCTATCACTAATGAAAAACTGTTTTTT. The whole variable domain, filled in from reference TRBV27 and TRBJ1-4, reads EAQVTQNPRYLITVTGKKLTVTCSQNMNHEYMSWYRQDPGLGLRQIYYSMNVEVTDKGDVPEGYKVSRKEKRNFPLILESPSPNQTSLYFCASRSPITNEKLFFGSGTQLSVL.

The CDR3 coding sequence is TGCAGCGTCTCCCCCCTGGGCCACTATGGCTACACCTTC. This translates into CSVSPLGHYGYTF. The gene calls are TRBV29-1 and TRBJ1-2; D is unresolved. The CDR3 is 13 residues long. Germline V gene lookup returns CDR1 SQVTM and CDR2 ANQGSEA. Trimming cost V 6 bases and J 3 bases, with 14 bases left between them.

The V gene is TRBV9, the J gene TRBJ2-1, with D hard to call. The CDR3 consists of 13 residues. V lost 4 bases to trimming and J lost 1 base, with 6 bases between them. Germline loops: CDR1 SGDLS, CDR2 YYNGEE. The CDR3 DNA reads TGTGCCAGCAGCCCAACGTCCTACAATGAGCAGTTCTTC. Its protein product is CASSPTSYNEQFF.

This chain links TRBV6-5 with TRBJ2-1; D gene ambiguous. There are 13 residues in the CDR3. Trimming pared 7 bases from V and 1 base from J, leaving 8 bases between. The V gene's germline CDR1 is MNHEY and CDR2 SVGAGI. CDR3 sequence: CASKSGSYNEQFF. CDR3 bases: TGTGCCAGCAAATCGGGTTCCTACAATGAGCAGTTCTTC.

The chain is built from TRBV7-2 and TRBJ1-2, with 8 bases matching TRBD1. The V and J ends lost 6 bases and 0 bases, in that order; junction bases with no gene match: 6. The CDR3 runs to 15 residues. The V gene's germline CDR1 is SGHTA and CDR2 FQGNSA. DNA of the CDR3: TGTGCCAGCAGTCGACCGGACAGGGCTAACTATGGCTACACCTTC. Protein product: CASSRPDRANYGYTF.

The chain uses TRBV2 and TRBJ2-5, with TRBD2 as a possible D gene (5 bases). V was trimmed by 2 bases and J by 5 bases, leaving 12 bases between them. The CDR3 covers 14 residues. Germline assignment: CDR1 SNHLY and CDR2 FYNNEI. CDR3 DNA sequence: TGTGCCAGCAGTGAATCGCTTCCGGGGGAGACCCAGTACTTC. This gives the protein CASSESLPGETQYF.

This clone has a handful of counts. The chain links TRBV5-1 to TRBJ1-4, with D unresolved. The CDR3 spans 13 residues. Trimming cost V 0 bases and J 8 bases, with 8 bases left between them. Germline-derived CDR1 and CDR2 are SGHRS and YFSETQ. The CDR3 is CASSLDPWEKLFF. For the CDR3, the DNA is TGCGCCAGCAGCTTGGACCCATGGGAAAAACTGTTTTTT.